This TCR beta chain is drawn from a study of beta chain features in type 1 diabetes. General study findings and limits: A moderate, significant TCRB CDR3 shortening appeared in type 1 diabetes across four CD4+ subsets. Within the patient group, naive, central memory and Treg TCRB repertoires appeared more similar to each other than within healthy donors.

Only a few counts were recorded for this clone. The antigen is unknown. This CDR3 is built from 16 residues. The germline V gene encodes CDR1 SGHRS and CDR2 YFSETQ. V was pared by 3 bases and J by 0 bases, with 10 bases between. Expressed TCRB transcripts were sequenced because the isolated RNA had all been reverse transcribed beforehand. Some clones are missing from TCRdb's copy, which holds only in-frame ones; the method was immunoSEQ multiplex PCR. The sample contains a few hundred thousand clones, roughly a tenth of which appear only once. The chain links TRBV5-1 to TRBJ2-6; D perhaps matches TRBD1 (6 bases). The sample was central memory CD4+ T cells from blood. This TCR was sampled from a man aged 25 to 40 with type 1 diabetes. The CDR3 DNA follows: TGCGCCAGCAGCTATGGACAGAGCTCTGGGGCCAACGTCCTGACTTTC. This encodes CASSYGQSSGANVLTF. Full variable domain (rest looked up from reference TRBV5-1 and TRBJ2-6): KAGVTQTPRYLIKTRGQQVTLSCSPISGHRSVSWYQQTPGQGLQFLFEYFSETQRNKGNFPGRFSGRQFSNSRSEMNVSTLELGDSALYLCASSYGQSSGANVLTFGAGSRLTVL.